Below are 14 T cell receptor beta chains sequenced from a single sample in a study of T-cell reconstitution after alpha-beta-depleted transplantation in children. Molecular barcoding with unique molecular identifiers was used for the TCRbeta library. TCRdb ran MiXCR on the PCR reads and lists one entry per CDR3 protein. The data contain hundreds of thousands of distinct CDR3 sequences, roughly 25% of them seen just once; the ten biggest clones take up about 2.6%. Sequencing used PBMCs, obtained before TCRalphabeta/CD19-depleted stem cell transplant. These receptors originate from a girl aged 2 to 10 with Fanconi anemia, due to receive a stem cell transplant.

The gene calls are TRBV15 and TRBJ2-3; TRBD2 matches 9 bases. CDR1 is LNHNV, CDR2 YYDKDF, per germline (reference sequence). The V gene end was trimmed by 3 bases and the J gene end by 4 bases; junction bases not matched to a gene: 5. The CDR3 length is 15 residues. Here the CDR3 DNA reads TGTGCCACCAGCAGGGGGGCGGGGGGGGCAGATACGCAGTATTTT. It is translated as CATSRGAGGADTQYF.

This clonotype was seen a handful of times. The chain uses TRBV20-1 and TRBJ2-1; 10 nucleotides match TRBD2. The germline V gene encodes CDR1 DFQATT and CDR2 SNEGSKA (reference sequence). The CDR3 length is 15 residues. After removal of 5 bases from V and 6 bases from J, the junction contained 10 bases not matched to a gene. This CDR3 reads CSAPRDSGRINEQFF. The DNA of the CDR3 is TGCAGTGCTCCCCGTGATAGCGGGAGGATCAATGAGCAGTTCTTC.

The rearrangement links TRBV4-1 to TRBJ2-1; 10 bases align to TRBD2. Germline assignment: CDR1 MGHRA and CDR2 YSYEKL. This CDR3 is built from 19 residues. J lost 5 bases, V lost 1 base, and 14 bases had no gene match. CDR3 nucleotides: TGCGCCAGCAGCCAAGTTATATGGCTAGCGGGAGAGGTCGACAATGAGCAGTTCTTC. Its translation: CASSQVIWLAGEVDNEQFF.

This clonotype was picked up many times. The rearrangement uses TRBV25-1 and TRBJ2-5; TRBD1 is a possible D gene (6 bases). This CDR3 has 16 residues. Germline loops: CDR1 MGHDK, CDR2 SYGVNS. The V end lost 2 bases, the J end lost 5 bases, and 18 bases lay between the germline ends. The CDR3 loop is CASSELSNREWETQYF. Written as DNA, the CDR3 is TGTGCCAGCAGTGAACTCTCAAACAGGGAGTGGGAGACCCAGTACTTC.

This clonotype was picked up a small number of times. This chain uses TRBV28 with TRBJ2-5; D may be TRBD1 (6 bases). Looked up from germline, CDR1 is MDHEN and CDR2 is SYDVKM. Trimming cost V 3 bases and J 5 bases, with 13 bases left between them. The length of the CDR3 is 14 residues. The CDR3 reads CASSLSRGGETQYF. CDR3 sequence (DNA): TGTGCCAGCAGTTTGAGTCGAGGGGGTGAGACCCAGTACTTC.

Comments on this clonotype: At one end, the junction sequence differs from germline, possibly due to a read error. The genes are TRBV29-1 and TRBJ2-3; possibly TRBD1 or TRBD2 for D (6 bases each). The CDR3 extends over 13 amino acids. CDR1 is SQVTM and CDR2 is ANQGSEA in the germline V gene. This chain's CDR3 is CSVVVGGTDTEYF. In nucleotides, the CDR3 is TGCAGCGTTGTCGTCGGGGGCACAGATACGGAGTATTTT.

This clonotype was detected only a few times. This chain uses TRBV20-1 with TRBJ2-1; D remains ambiguous. This CDR3 contains 14 residues. Trimming took 1 base from V and 9 from J, leaving 16 bases between them. Germline lookup yields CDR1 DFQATT and CDR2 SNEGSKA (reference sequence). CDR3 sequence reads: CSARAAQRPSEQFF. CDR3 coding DNA: TGCAGTGCTAGAGCTGCGCAGAGGCCAAGTGAGCAGTTCTTC.

This chain connects TRBV6-1 to TRBJ2-6; 11 nucleotides match TRBD1. CDR1 and CDR2 from the germline V gene are MNHNS and SASEGT. This CDR3 has 17 amino acids. V was clipped by 8 bases and J by 4 bases; unmatched bases: 10. The CDR3 coding sequence is TGTGCCAGCGAGCCTGGGACAGGGGGAGCCGGGGCCAACGTCCTGACTTTC. Amino acids: CASEPGTGGAGANVLTF.

Many counts were recorded for this clonotype. The V and J genes are TRBV7-3 and TRBJ2-6; D uncertain. The ends were cut back, 1 base at V and 1 base at J, with 11 bases in the middle. The germline gives CDR1 SGHTA, CDR2 FQGTGA. The CDR3 extends over 17 amino acids. The CDR3 DNA reads as TGTGCCAGCAGCTTAAACCCTTCTGTATCTGGGGCCAACGTCCTGACTTTC. This gives the protein CASSLNPSVSGANVLTF. The complete variable domain, with remaining parts taken from reference TRBV7-3 and TRBJ2-6, reads GAGVSQTPSNKVTEKGKYVELRCDPISGHTALYWYRQSLGQGPEFLIYFQGTGAADDSGLPNDRFFAVRPEGSVSTLKIQRTERGDSAVYLCASSLNPSVSGANVLTFGAGSRLTVL.

This sequence joins TRBV6-2 or TRBV6-3 and TRBJ2-5; no clear D. Trimming removed 2 bases at V and 4 bases at J, with 5 bases between. The germline V gene has CDR1 MNHEY and CDR2 SVGEGT. There are 12 residues in the CDR3. The chain's CDR3 is CASSYDVETQYF. As DNA, the CDR3 is TGTGCCAGCAGTTACGACGTAGAGACCCAGTACTTC.

The genes are TRBV24-1 and TRBJ2-2, with D possibly matching TRBD2 (5 bases). The length of the CDR3 is 16 residues. Germline V CDR1 and CDR2: KGHDR, SFDVKD. V gave up 4 bases and J gave up 6 bases, with 17 bases separating them. CDR3 region: CATSDPLAKVAGELFF. Written as DNA, the CDR3 is TGTGCCACCAGTGACCCTCTAGCTAAGGTCGCCGGGGAGCTGTTTTTT.

The genes are TRBV7-9 and TRBJ2-7; D is uncertain. V lost 5 bases to trimming and J lost 4 bases, with 24 bases between them. This CDR3 has 17 residues. Germline loops: CDR1 SEHNR, CDR2 FQNEAQ (reference sequence). This CDR3 is CASSGVKSVAYRYEQYF. DNA of the CDR3: TGTGCCAGCAGCGGGGTTAAGTCGGTAGCCTATCGATACGAGCAGTACTTC.

In its sample, this clonotype was seen a few times. The chain couples TRBV20-1 to TRBJ1-1; 7 nucleotides line up with TRBD1. This CDR3 has 15 amino acids. The germline V gene encodes CDR1 DFQATT and CDR2 SNEGSKA (reference sequence). The J segment lost 0 bases and the V segment lost 6 bases, leaving 10 bases of the junction unmatched. The CDR3 coding sequence is TGCAGTGCCCGAGATGGGGACAGCATGAACACTGAAGCTTTCTTT. Its protein is CSARDGDSMNTEAFF.

The chain joins TRBV11-2 to TRBJ2-1, with 11 bases lining up with TRBD2. CDR1 SGHAT and CDR2 FQNNGV come from the germline V gene. Trimming removed 5 bases from V and 7 bases from J; junction bases left unmatched: 7. This CDR3 contains 15 residues. CDR3 coding DNA: TGTGCCAGCAGCCCTAGCGGGAGGCTGAGGAATGAGCAGTTCTTC. Its translation: CASSPSGRLRNEQFF.